This paragraph reports one T cell receptor beta chain. Its cognate antigen is unknown. The data originate from a study of T cells expressing NK-cell markers. Study-wide background: The TCR beta repertoires were obtained from sorted CD3+CD56+NKG2C+, CD3+CD56+NKG2C- and CD3+CD56-NKG2C+ T cells. Notes on the study in general: Whether expanded NKG2C-expressing T cell clones recognize HCMV is unknown.

5'RACE template switching built TCR beta cDNA with unique molecular identifiers. TCRdb re-called the 5' RACE reads; one entry per CDR3 protein, DNA not given. Its table records about 380,000 distinct CDR3 sequences. CDR1 and CDR2 (germline): ENHRY, SYGVKD. The CDR3 totals 13 residues. This receptor was obtained from a man aged 18-75 years in good health. The chain employs TRBV10-3 and TRBJ1-2; absent DNA, TCRdb's TRBD1 call cannot be checked. Material: blood T cells: a sorted CD56 or NKG2C T cell subset, CD4+ or CD8+ T cells, or bulk PBMC T cells (not recorded which). The CDR3: CAISPGWNYGYTF.